This record looks at one TCR beta chain sequence and its context. The data derive from a study of CD8+ T cells in alopecia areata. About the study: It was oral tofacitinib, at 5 to 10 mg twice daily, that treated patients received.

Peripheral blood and lesional scalp punch biopsies came from alopecia areata patients. The germline gives CDR1 SGHVS, CDR2 FQNEAQ. This CDR3 has 15 amino acids. V shed 3 bases and J shed 4 bases, with 10 bases lying between them. Sequencing used cDNA as its template, made by extracting RNA and reverse transcribing it. Only in-frame clones appear in the TCRdb table, and some are missing; sequencing was by immunoSEQ multiplex PCR. The profile shows roughly 150,000 clones, roughly 50% of them singletons. This receptor was taken from a human donor with alopecia areata. The sequencing input was CD4+ T cells sorted from blood. The rearrangement links TRBV7-8 to TRBJ2-6, with unresolved D. The CDR3 DNA reads as TGTGCCAGCAGCTTGCCTCTTGGAGGGGCCAACGTCCTGACTTTC. Translation gives CASSLPLGGANVLTF.